These T cell receptor beta chains were read from a single sample in a study of identical twins. TCRdb itself ran the 5' RACE reads through MiXCR, one entry per CDR3 protein. The sample yields about 240,000 distinct CDR3 sequences, approximately 11% seen once. These data are also associated with another study on yellow fever vaccine responses in identical twins.

The sequencing input was memory (CD45RO+) T cells sorted from blood. The receptors were sampled from a woman between 18 and 29 years old in good health. Both conserved end residues are part of each CDR3. A D gene is named only where the DNA matches it firmly. The listing skips clone size in some rows; elsewhere it reads once, few, many or a size class.

TRBV6-1	TRBJ1-3	NA	NA	CASTPTEGYGNTIYF	TGTGCCAGCACCCCCACCGAGGGGTACGGAAACACCATATATTTT
TRBV11-1	TRBJ2-7	NA	TRBD2	CASSPFSGSSYEQYF	TGTGCCAGCAGCCCCTTTAGCGGGAGCTCGTACGAGCAGTACTTC
TRBV20-1	TRBJ1-4	few	TRBD1	CSARRTGRLVF	TGCAGTGCTAGAAGGACAGGGAGGTTAGTTTTT
TRBV7-8	TRBJ2-3	many	NA	CASSSSTRRVTDTQYF	TGTGCCAGCAGCTCCAGTACTAGGCGGGTCACAGATACGCAGTATTTT
TRBV19	TRBJ1-3	NA	NA	CASNKGGPGSGNTIYF	TGTGCCAGTAACAAGGGGGGTCCTGGCTCTGGAAACACCATATATTTT
TRBV30	TRBJ2-3	NA	NA	CAWRTASTDTQYF	TGTGCCTGGAGGACGGCTAGCACAGATACGCAGTATTTT
TRBV9	TRBJ1-3	NA	NA	CASSVAQNSGNTIYF	TGTGCCAGCAGCGTAGCACAGAACTCTGGAAACACCATATATTTT
TRBV29-1	TRBJ2-7	few	NA	CSVAAGREKGQYF	TGCAGCGTAGCCGCGGGACGGGAGAAAGGGCAGTACTTC
TRBV2	TRBJ2-3	few	NA	CAGGRWIEDTQYF	TGTGCCGGAGGTCGCTGGATAGAAGATACGCAGTATTTT
TRBV6-5	TRBJ2-1	few	TRBD2	CASSYRTSGSYNEQFF	TGTGCCAGCAGTTACAGGACTAGCGGGAGTTACAATGAGCAGTTCTTC
TRBV30	TRBJ2-7	NA	NA	CAWSVRFWGAQGSGSRYEQYF	TGTGCCTGGAGTGTACGATTTTGGGGGGCGCAAGGATCAGGGAGCCGCTACGAGCAGTACTTC
TRBV7-9	TRBJ1-6	NA	TRBD1	CASSQTGAPAPLHF	TGTGCCAGCAGCCAGACAGGGGCTCCTGCACCCCTCCACTTT
TRBV2	TRBJ2-7	NA	NA	CASSALESSYEQYF	TGTGCCAGCAGCGCGCTTGAAAGCTCCTACGAGCAGTACTTC
TRBV5-1	TRBJ2-7	NA	TRBD1	CASSLRQGAVYEQYF	TGCGCCAGCAGCCTACGACAGGGGGCCGTCTACGAGCAGTACTTC
TRBV3-1	TRBJ1-5	many	NA	CASSQGTGQRAQPQHF	TGTGCCAGCAGCCAAGGAACGGGGCAGAGGGCTCAGCCCCAGCATTTT
TRBV9	TRBJ2-2	NA	TRBD2	CASSAPGGLQVAVTSNTGELFF	TGTGCCAGCAGCGCTCCGGGAGGCCTTCAGGTAGCGGTTACCTCGAACACCGGGGAGCTGTTTTTT
TRBV7-2	TRBJ2-2	NA	NA	CASSFRQMNTGELFF	TGTGCCAGCAGCTTCCGTCAGATGAACACCGGGGAGCTGTTTTTT
TRBV20-1	TRBJ2-1	NA	TRBD1	CSARDPRGRDNEQFF	TGCAGTGCTAGAGATCCGAGGGGGCGAGACAATGAGCAGTTCTTC
TRBV20-1	TRBJ2-1	many	NA	CSVGRYNEQFF	TGCAGTGTTGGGCGGTACAATGAGCAGTTCTTC
TRBV12-3/TRBV12-4	TRBJ2-2	many	NA	CASSLRYTGELFF	TGTGCCAGCAGTTTACGGTACACCGGGGAGCTGTTTTTT
TRBV12-3/TRBV12-4	TRBJ2-1	NA	TRBD2	CASRKSGGSYNEQFF	TGTGCCAGCAGGAAAAGCGGGGGCTCCTACAATGAGCAGTTCTTC
TRBV10-3	TRBJ2-7	NA	TRBD2	CATAGLTYEQYF	TGTGCCACAGCGGGACTTACCTACGAGCAGTACTTC
TRBV7-2	TRBJ1-4	few	NA	CASSLSYGDEKLFF	TGTGCCAGCAGCTTATCTTATGGGGACGAAAAACTGTTTTTT
TRBV20-1	TRBJ2-7	NA	NA	CSARPSGPYEQYF	TGCAGTGCTAGGCCCAGCGGGCCCTACGAGCAGTACTTC
TRBV6-5	TRBJ1-1	NA	NA	CASSYGTTNTEAFF	TGTGCCAGCAGTTACGGGACAACGAACACTGAAGCTTTCTTT
TRBV10-3	TRBJ1-5	many	NA	CATNGKAGSNQPQHF	TGTGCCACCAACGGAAAGGCAGGTAGCAATCAGCCCCAGCATTTT
TRBV28	TRBJ1-6	many	NA	CGSWGRVKSPLHF	TGTGGTTCCTGGGGCAGGGTAAAATCACCCCTCCACTTT
TRBV5-5	TRBJ2-7	few	TRBD2	CASSLIPSGTPSYEQYF	TGTGCCAGCAGCTTGATCCCGAGCGGGACCCCCTCCTACGAGCAGTACTTC
TRBV15	TRBJ2-1	many	TRBD2	CATAGGTSGAWNEQFF	TGTGCCACCGCTGGGGGGACTAGCGGGGCCTGGAATGAGCAGTTCTTC
TRBV9	TRBJ2-3	few	NA	CASSPGPLSETQYF	TGTGCCAGCAGCCCGGGACCTCTCTCCGAAACGCAGTATTTT
TRBV15	TRBJ2-1	many	NA	CATSRDPAGYNEQFF	TGTGCCACCAGCAGAGATCCGGCGGGCTACAATGAGCAGTTCTTC
TRBV6-1	TRBJ2-1	few	NA	CASTSANEQFF	TGTGCCAGCACTTCAGCAAATGAGCAGTTCTTC
TRBV7-2	TRBJ2-7	few	TRBD2	CASSGPGGSYEQYF	TGTGCCAGCAGCGGCCCCGGGGGGTCCTACGAGCAGTACTTC
TRBV29-1	TRBJ2-1	NA	NA	CSVEENEQFF	TGCAGCGTTGAAGAGAATGAGCAGTTCTTC
TRBV25-1	TRBJ2-3	NA	NA	CASSPFLLDTQYF	TGTGCCAGCAGTCCCTTTCTCCTCGATACGCAGTATTTT
TRBV15	TRBJ2-3	NA	TRBD1	CATSTRPRTGSIDTQYF	TGTGCCACCAGCACCAGACCCCGGACAGGGTCGATTGATACGCAGTATTTT
TRBV29-1	TRBJ2-2	NA	NA	CSVAPFVNGELFF	TGCAGCGTTGCCCCTTTCGTGAACGGGGAGCTGTTTTTT
TRBV11-2	TRBJ2-2	few	TRBD1	CASSLRDRSTGELFF	TGTGCCAGCAGCCTCCGGGACAGGTCCACCGGGGAGCTGTTTTTT
TRBV11-2	TRBJ1-5	NA	NA	CASSLYGNQPQHF	TGTGCCAGCAGCTTATATGGGAATCAGCCCCAGCATTTT
TRBV6-4	TRBJ2-1	many	NA	CASSDSLGGGEQFF	TGTGCCAGCAGTGACTCCCTGGGGGGAGGTGAGCAGTTCTTC
TRBV7-8	TRBJ2-2	few	NA	CASSPQAKGPGELFF	TGTGCCAGCAGTCCCCAGGCGAAGGGCCCCGGGGAGCTGTTTTTT
TRBV3-1	TRBJ2-7	few	TRBD2	CASSQDQPSGGHSYEQYF	TGTGCCAGCAGCCAAGATCAACCTAGCGGGGGACACTCCTACGAGCAGTACTTC
TRBV7-2	TRBJ2-6	few	NA	CASTIPGANVLTF	TGTGCCAGCACAATACCTGGGGCCAACGTCCTGACTTTC
TRBV27	TRBJ2-3	NA	TRBD1	CASSGQGITDTQYF	TGTGCCAGCAGTGGACAGGGAATCACAGATACGCAGTATTTT
TRBV7-9	TRBJ1-1	NA	TRBD1	CASSLGDREAGTEAFF	TGTGCCAGCAGCTTAGGGGACAGGGAGGCCGGCACTGAAGCTTTCTTT
TRBV20-1	TRBJ2-1	few	NA	CSASGSASRNEQFF	TGCAGTGCTAGCGGGAGCGCCTCTAGGAATGAGCAGTTCTTC
TRBV27	TRBJ1-6	few	NA	CASSRNGGNSPLHF	TGTGCCAGCAGTCGCAACGGGGGCAATTCACCCCTCCACTTT
TRBV20-1	TRBJ2-2	few	NA	CSARPPFLRTNTGELFF	TGCAGTGCTAGACCTCCTTTTTTGCGTACGAACACCGGGGAGCTGTTTTTT
TRBV12-3/TRBV12-4	TRBJ2-7	NA	TRBD1	CASSLAMGQSSYEQYF	TGTGCCAGCAGTTTAGCTATGGGACAGTCCTCCTACGAGCAGTACTTC
TRBV6-4	TRBJ1-1	many	NA	CASSDRRGAEAFF	TGTGCCAGCAGTGACAGACGGGGTGCTGAAGCTTTCTTT
TRBV15	TRBJ2-7	many	TRBD1	CATSRGKKGAYHEQYF	TGTGCCACCAGCAGAGGAAAGAAGGGGGCGTACCACGAGCAGTACTTC
TRBV6-1	TRBJ2-2	many	TRBD1	CASRTGETGELFF	TGTGCCAGCAGGACAGGGGAAACCGGGGAGCTGTTTTTT
TRBV11-2	TRBJ1-4	many	TRBD1	CASSLVGQEKLFF	TGTGCCAGCAGCTTAGTGGGACAGGAAAAACTGTTTTTT
TRBV6-2/TRBV6-3	TRBJ2-2	few	TRBD1	CASSSTGESGELFF	TGTGCCAGCAGCTCGACAGGGGAGTCCGGGGAGCTGTTTTTT
TRBV27	TRBJ2-2	NA	NA	CASSYKGGTGELFF	TGTGCCAGCAGTTACAAAGGGGGTACCGGGGAGCTGTTTTTT
TRBV24-1	TRBJ2-1	few	NA	CATSSRPSYNEQFF	TGTGCCACCAGCTCGCGGCCTTCCTACAATGAGCAGTTCTTC
TRBV11-1	TRBJ2-7	few	TRBD1	CASSPSQGQYEQYF	TGTGCCAGCAGCCCAAGCCAGGGACAGTACGAGCAGTACTTC
TRBV29-1	TRBJ2-7	many	NA	CSVEGGAHMSEQYF	TGCAGCGTTGAGGGGGGCGCCCACATGAGCGAGCAGTACTTC
TRBV29-1	TRBJ2-7	NA	TRBD2	CSVEFLAGEEQYF	TGCAGCGTTGAGTTTCTAGCGGGAGAAGAGCAGTACTTC
TRBV27	TRBJ2-7	many	NA	CASSSPGFYEQYF	TGTGCCAGCAGTTCCCCGGGGTTCTACGAGCAGTACTTC